This T cell receptor beta chain is from a study of blood T cell repertoires in COVID-19. Profiled with immunoSEQ multiplex PCR; TCRdb holds only in-frame clones, not every one. This table holds about 70,000 clones, about 82% found once. The CDR3 runs to 15 residues. V was shortened by 2 bases and J by 0 bases, with 11 bases between the two germline ends. Per germline, CDR1 MNHNS and CDR2 SASEGT. The chain combines TRBV6-1 with TRBJ2-7; D is perhaps TRBD2 (6 bases). The sequencing sample was made of peripheral blood. This sequence originates from a woman of 80 years or more with active or convalescent COVID-19. The CDR3, as DNA: TGTGCCAGCAGTGAACGGAGGGGACTCTCCTACGAGCAGTACTTC. Translation: CASSERRGLSYEQYF.